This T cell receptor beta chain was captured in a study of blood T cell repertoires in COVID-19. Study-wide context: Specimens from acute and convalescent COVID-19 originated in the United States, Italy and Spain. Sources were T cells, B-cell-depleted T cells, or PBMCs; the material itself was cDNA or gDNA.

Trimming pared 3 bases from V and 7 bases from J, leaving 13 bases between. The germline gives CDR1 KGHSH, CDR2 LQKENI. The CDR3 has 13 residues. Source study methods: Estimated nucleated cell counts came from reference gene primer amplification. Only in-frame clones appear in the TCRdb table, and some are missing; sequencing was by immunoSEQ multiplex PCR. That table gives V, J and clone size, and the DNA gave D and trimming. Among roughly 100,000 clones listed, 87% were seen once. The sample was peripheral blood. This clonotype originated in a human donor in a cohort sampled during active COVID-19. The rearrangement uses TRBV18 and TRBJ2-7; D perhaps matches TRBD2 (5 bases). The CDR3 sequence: CASSPEASGEQYF. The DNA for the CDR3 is TGTGCCAGCTCACCGGAGGCATCGGGGGAGCAGTACTTC.